A single sample is the source of the 4 T cell receptor beta chains below, sequenced in a study of cytomegalovirus exposure and HLA in healthy donors. The primer mix had 60 Vbeta and 13 Jbeta primers. Produced via immunoSEQ multiplex PCR; TCRdb's table is partial and in-frame only. This listing includes 55,000 to 85,000 clones. Sequencing was done on a sample of PBMCs. These receptors all come from a woman younger than 45 in good health and CMV-seronegative.

V is TRBV5-1 and J is TRBJ2-5, with 16 nucleotides matching TRBD2. This CDR3 comprises 17 residues. With V trimmed by 4 bases and J by 4 bases, 7 bases remained unmatched. Germline-derived CDR1 and CDR2 are SGHRS and YFSETQ. CDR3 in amino acids: CASSTGGTSGGAETQYF. The DNA for the CDR3 is TGCGCCAGCAGCACGGGCGGGACTAGCGGGGGGGCAGAGACCCAGTACTTC.

CDR3 residues: CASSIDSRRDGYTF. The CDR3 nucleotides are TGTGCCAGCAGCATTGACAGTAGACGGGATGGCTACACCTTC. The chain links TRBV7-9 to TRBJ1-2; D might be TRBD1 (5 bases). V was pared by 5 bases and J by 6 bases, with 16 bases between. The CDR3 length is 14 residues. Germline V gene data show CDR1 as SEHNR and CDR2 as FQNEAQ (reference sequence).

The rearrangement uses TRBV18 and TRBJ1-1, with 11 bases that match TRBD1. CDR1 is KGHSH, CDR2 LQKENI, per germline. Germline trimming cut 2 bases from V and 3 bases from J; bases unmatched to any gene: 14. The CDR3 is made up of 19 amino acids. CDR3 nucleotides: TGTGCCAGCTCACCATTCCCATCAGGACAGGGGGCCGTGGACACTGAAGCTTTCTTT. Amino acid sequence: CASSPFPSGQGAVDTEAFF.

The rearrangement joins TRBV4-1 to TRBJ2-7; D perhaps matches TRBD2 (5 bases). V lost 1 base and J 5 bases, leaving 12 bases between the germline ends. CDR1 and CDR2 from the germline V gene are MGHRA and YSYEKL. CDR3 size: 14 residues. This CDR3 is CASSQVESRDEQYF. The CDR3 DNA reads as TGCGCCAGCAGCCAAGTAGAGTCGCGGGACGAGCAGTACTTC.